Listed below are T cell receptor beta chains from one sample, sequenced in a study of metastatic and nonmetastatic thyroid tumors. With MiXCR, TCRdb reprocessed the PCR reads. The sample holds about 30,000 clones; over 15% are singletons and the top ten take 4% to 5%. The specimen was blood. The receptors originated from a female donor with papillary thyroid cancer or a benign thyroid nodule (not recorded which). Some clones in this sample may be carry-over from other donors' samples. Each CDR3 is given with its conserved first and last residue. The D gene is left open where the match is weak. Expanded clones are given a class, and other clones once, few, many or no size at all.

CDR3 length | D gene | J gene | V gene | clone size | CDR3 DNA | CDR3 protein
14 | . | TRBJ1-4 | TRBV24-1 | many | TGTGCCACCAGTGAGGGGGGCACGGGTGAAAAACTGTTTTTT | CATSEGGTGEKLFF
14 | TRBD1 | TRBJ2-3 | TRBV28 | many | TGTGCCAGCAGTCCCGGACAGGGAAGGGATACGCAGTATTTT | CASSPGQGRDTQYF
13 | . | TRBJ2-7 | TRBV11-2 | . | TGTGCCAGCGCACAAGGGCAGACCTACGAGCAGTACTTC | CASAQGQTYEQYF
14 | . | TRBJ1-3 | TRBV3-1 | many | TGTGCCAGCAGCCAAGGGTTTTCTGGAAACACCATATATTTT | CASSQGFSGNTIYF
16 | . | TRBJ2-7 | TRBV2 | many | TGTGCCAGCAGCTTAGTTCAAAATTGGAGTCCTTACGAGCAGTACTTC | CASSLVQNWSPYEQYF
13 | . | TRBJ2-5 | TRBV6-1 | many | TGTGCCAGCAGTTCAGGGTCCCAAGAGACCCAGTACTTC | CASSSGSQETQYF
16 | TRBD2 | TRBJ2-7 | TRBV5-4 | many | TGTGCCAGCAGCTTAAGCTCTAGCGGGTATACCTACGAGCAGTACTTC | CASSLSSSGYTYEQYF
12 | . | TRBJ1-5 | TRBV20-1 | many | TGCAGTGCTTCATACGAGAATCAGCCCCAGCATTTT | CSASYENQPQHF
14 | . | TRBJ2-3 | TRBV20-1 | . | TGCAGTGCTAGGGACACCTCTAGCACAGATACGCAGTATTTT | CSARDTSSTDTQYF
14 | TRBD2 | TRBJ2-1 | TRBV15 | many | TGTGCCACCAGCAGGGAACTAGCGGGCAATGAGCAGTTCTTC | CATSRELAGNEQFF
14 | TRBD2 | TRBJ2-7 | TRBV27 | medium-sized | TGTGCCAGCAAAACGGGACTAGCGGGAGCCGAGCAGTACTTC | CASKTGLAGAEQYF
16 | TRBD2 | TRBJ2-1 | TRBV6-4 | many | TGTGCCAGCAGTGACTTAGCGGGAGTCTCCTACAATGAGCAGTTCTTC | CASSDLAGVSYNEQFF
13 | . | TRBJ2-5 | TRBV28 | few | TGTGCCAGCAGTCTAAGTAGCGGAGAGACACAGTACTTC | CASSLSSGETQYF
13 | . | TRBJ2-7 | TRBV28 | many | TGTGCCAGCAGTTTAGAGGTTTCCTACGAGCAGTACTTC | CASSLEVSYEQYF
16 | TRBD1 | TRBJ2-2 | TRBV20-1 | medium-sized | TGCAGTGCTAGAGATCAGGGACAGGGAGGTCCCGGGGAGCTGTTTTTT | CSARDQGQGGPGELFF
12 | . | TRBJ2-3 | TRBV12-3/TRBV12-4 | many | TGTGCCAGCCGGCCGGGCTCAGATACGCAGTATTTT | CASRPGSDTQYF
13 | TRBD1 | TRBJ1-1 | TRBV10-3 | many | TGTGCCATCTCCTCGGGTACGGCAGGGGGGGCTTTCTTT | CAISSGTAGGAFF